This TCR beta chain was sequenced during a study of T cells in Graves' hyperthyroidism and ophthalmopathy. Study details: Prior to any treatment, at the point of initial diagnosis, peripheral blood was collected. Study-level findings and limits: In blood, most of the thyroid clonotypes expanded above 0.001 were also present.

This clonotype was seen a handful of times. Its antigen is not identified. Hyperthyroidism patients were newly diagnosed, had disease duration under 2 months, and were aged 18 to 65 years. PBMCs stemmed from over 7.5 ml fresh peripheral blood. Amplification yielded TCR beta CDR3 regions, with RNA transcripts as the source. During a first-round RT-PCR of the TCR CDR3, the HTBI primer set was used. Using its own MiXCR run on the multiplex PCR reads, TCRdb lists one record per CDR3 protein. The repertoire holds fewer than 600,000 distinct CDR3 sequences, about 15% seen once, with less than 20% in the top ten. The receptor's source is a woman aged 18 to 35 with Graves' hyperthyroidism. Sequencing input: blood.

CDR3 residues: CASSPLDATAGAGNTIYF. In DNA, the CDR3 is TGTGCCAGCTCACCACTTGATGCCACGGCAGGCGCTGGAAACACCATATATTTT. The chain has TRBV18 and TRBJ1-3, with D unresolved. V dropped 1 base and J dropped 2 bases, with 18 bases sitting between them. The CDR3 has 18 residues. Germline CDR1 is KGHSH and CDR2 is LQKENI. The whole variable domain, filled in from reference TRBV18 and TRBJ1-3, reads NAGVMQNPRHLVRRRGQEARLRCSPMKGHSHVYWYRQLPEEGLKFMVYLQKENIIDESGMPKERFSAEFPKEGPSILRIQQVVRGDSAAYFCASSPLDATAGAGNTIYFGEGSWLTVV.